These T cell receptor beta chains were read from a single sample in a study of blood T cell repertoires in COVID-19. TCRdb keeps only in-frame clones here, not all; method: immunoSEQ multiplex PCR. The table shows 95,000 to 100,000 clones, with roughly nine tenths occurring only once. Material for sequencing was peripheral blood. The origin of the receptors is a middle-aged man with acute or convalescent COVID-19. The CDR3 runs from the conserved cysteine through the conserved F or W. Fields, in order: D gene, V gene, J gene, clone size, CDR3 protein, CDR3 DNA. D genes are given only for firm matches. Clone size is given for some rows only: seen once, a few or many times, or a class if the clone is expanded.

>NA|TRBV4-1|TRBJ1-1|NA
CASSQDRERALNTEAFF
TGCGCCAGCAGCCAAGATCGTGAGAGGGCCCTGAACACTGAAGCTTTCTTT
>TRBD1|TRBV6-2/TRBV6-3|TRBJ2-7|NA
CASSYNFGMTGFYEQYF
TGTGCCAGCAGTTACAATTTTGGGATGACAGGGTTCTACGAGCAGTACTTC
>NA|TRBV28|TRBJ1-4|NA
CASSPRRVGNEKLFF
TGTGCCAGCAGTCCCCGTCGGGTGGGTAATGAAAAACTGTTTTTT
>NA|TRBV29-1|TRBJ1-2|NA
CSALRDNLDYGYTF
TGCAGCGCACTAAGGGACAACCTTGACTATGGCTACACCTTC
>TRBD1|TRBV11-2|TRBJ1-1|NA
CASSPGTGKAFF
TGTGCCAGCAGCCCGGGGACAGGGAAAGCTTTCTTT
>NA|TRBV6-5|TRBJ1-1|once
CASSSPGAGNTEAFF
TGTGCCAGCAGCTCCCCCGGCGCGGGGAACACTGAAGCTTTCTTT
>NA|TRBV9|TRBJ1-1|NA
CASRFLPEDTEAFF
TGTGCCAGCAGATTTCTCCCGGAGGACACTGAAGCTTTCTTT
>NA|TRBV11-3|TRBJ1-2|NA
CASSLEQGRDYGYTF
TGTGCCAGCAGCTTAGAACAGGGAAGGGACTATGGCTACACCTTC
>TRBD1|TRBV4-1|TRBJ2-7|few
CASSLGPGQGSNEQYF
TGCGCCAGCAGCCTCGGACCGGGACAGGGGTCTAACGAGCAGTACTTC
>NA|TRBV1|TRBJ2-1|NA
CTSSQKRRSGTSSYNEQFF
TGCACCAGCAGCCAAAAAAGAAGAAGCGGGACGAGCTCCTACAATGAGCAGTTCTTC
>TRBD1|TRBV5-1|TRBJ2-2|NA
CASSPGTGWAGELFF
TGCGCCAGCAGCCCCGGGACAGGGTGGGCCGGGGAGCTGTTTTTT
>NA|TRBV12-3/TRBV12-4|TRBJ2-1|NA
CASSFGVYNEQFF
TGTGCCAGCAGTTTTGGAGTCTACAATGAGCAGTTCTTC
>TRBD2|TRBV7-6|TRBJ2-3|once
CASSLAPSGVTDTQYF
TGTGCCAGCAGCTTAGCCCCCAGCGGGGTCACAGATACGCAGTATTTT
>NA|TRBV19|TRBJ1-4|NA
CASSIDRRVRNEKLFF
TGTGCCAGTAGTATAGACCGCCGGGTGAGGAATGAAAAACTGTTTTTT
>TRBD1|TRBV5-1|TRBJ1-2|NA
CASSEAGTGVGYTF
TGCGCCAGCAGCGAAGCCGGGACAGGGGTCGGCTACACCTTC
>NA|TRBV4-3|TRBJ1-2|NA
CASSQDGLAGNGYTF
TGCGCCAGCAGCCAAGATGGCCTGGCAGGGAATGGCTACACCTTC
>NA|TRBV12-3/TRBV12-4|TRBJ2-5|NA
CASSSGGTQYF
TGTGCCAGCAGCTCAGGAGGGACCCAGTACTTC
>TRBD2|TRBV5-1|TRBJ2-7|NA
CASSLGVVAGPYEQYF
TGCGCCAGCAGCTTGGGTGTGGTAGCGGGGCCCTACGAGCAGTACTTC
>NA|TRBV2|TRBJ1-5|NA
CASSHRDNHSNQPQHF
TGTGCCAGCAGCCACCGGGACAACCATAGCAATCAGCCCCAGCATTTT
>NA|TRBV7-2|TRBJ1-2|NA
CASSSRSEGYGYTF
TGTGCCAGCAGCTCGCGTAGTGAGGGCTATGGCTACACCTTC
>TRBD1|TRBV7-2|TRBJ2-5|NA
CASSHPGGAKTQYF
TGTGCCAGCAGCCATCCAGGGGGCGCGAAGACCCAGTACTTC
>NA|TRBV28|TRBJ2-2|few
CASKVIRTANTGELFF
TGTGCCAGCAAGGTCATCAGAACAGCGAACACCGGGGAGCTGTTTTTT
>TRBD1|TRBV30|TRBJ2-1|NA
CARTGADEQFF
TGTGCCCGTACAGGGGCCGATGAGCAGTTCTTC
>NA|TRBV5-1|TRBJ2-3|NA
CASSLFGTTTLTDTQYF
TGCGCCAGCAGCTTGTTTGGGACAACGACTCTCACAGATACGCAGTATTTT
>NA|TRBV4-1|TRBJ1-2|NA
CASSQDLIDLYGYTF
TGCGCCAGCAGCCAAGATCTTATAGATCTCTATGGCTACACCTTC
>NA|TRBV7-9|TRBJ2-5|NA
CASSQRDRSSETQYF
TGTGCCAGCAGCCAGAGAGACAGGTCGTCAGAGACCCAGTACTTC
>NA|TRBV28|TRBJ2-7|NA
CASSFLAGEQYF
TGTGCCAGCAGTTTCCTGGCGGGGGAGCAGTACTTC
>NA|TRBV7-2|TRBJ2-1|NA
CASSLPAAGLGVHEQFF
TGTGCCAGCAGCTTACCCGCCGCCGGGCTAGGGGTACATGAGCAGTTCTTC
>NA|TRBV18|TRBJ1-5|NA
CASSPGQNQPQHF
TGTGCCAGCTCACCAGGGCAAAATCAGCCCCAGCATTTT
>NA|TRBV13|TRBJ2-7|few
CASSLAGITYEQYF
TGTGCCAGCAGCTTAGCGGGGATCACCTACGAGCAGTACTTC
>NA|TRBV5-1|TRBJ1-4|NA
CASSRDLQVATNEKLFF
TGCGCCAGCAGCAGGGACTTACAGGTTGCAACTAATGAAAAACTGTTTTTT
>NA|TRBV6-2/TRBV6-3|TRBJ2-1|NA
CASSTRSGNNEQFF
TGTGCCAGCAGTACCCGTTCGGGAAACAATGAGCAGTTCTTC
>NA|TRBV30|TRBJ1-1|NA
CAWSRYQAKTHRSGFEAFF
TGTGCCTGGTCCCGATATCAGGCCAAAACTCATAGAAGCGGGTTTGAAGCTTTCTTT
>NA|TRBV20-1|TRBJ1-5|NA
CSASGLGQANNQPQHF
TGCAGTGCTAGTGGGTTGGGCCAGGCTAACAATCAGCCCCAGCATTTT
>TRBD2|TRBV19|TRBJ2-7|NA
CASSKGYGGEYEQYF
TGTGCCAGTAGTAAGGGTTACGGGGGGGAATACGAGCAGTACTTC